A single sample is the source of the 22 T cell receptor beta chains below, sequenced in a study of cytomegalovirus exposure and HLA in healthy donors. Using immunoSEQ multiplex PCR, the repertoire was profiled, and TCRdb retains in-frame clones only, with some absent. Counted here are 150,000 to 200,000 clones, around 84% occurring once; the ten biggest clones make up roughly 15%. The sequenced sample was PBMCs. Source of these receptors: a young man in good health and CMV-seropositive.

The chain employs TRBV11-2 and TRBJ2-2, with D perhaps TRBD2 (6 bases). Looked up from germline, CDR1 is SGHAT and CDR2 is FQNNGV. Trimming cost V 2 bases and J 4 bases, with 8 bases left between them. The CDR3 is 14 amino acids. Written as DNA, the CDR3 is TGTGCCAGCAGCTTATTACTAGCCACCGGGGAGCTGTTTTTT. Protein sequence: CASSLLLATGELFF.

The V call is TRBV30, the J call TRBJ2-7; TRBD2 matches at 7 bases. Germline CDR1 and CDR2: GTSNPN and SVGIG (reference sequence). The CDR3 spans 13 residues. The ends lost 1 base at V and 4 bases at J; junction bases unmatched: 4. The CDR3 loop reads CAWSDRGGYEQYF. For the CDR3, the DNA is TGTGCCTGGAGTGATAGGGGAGGGTACGAGCAGTACTTC.

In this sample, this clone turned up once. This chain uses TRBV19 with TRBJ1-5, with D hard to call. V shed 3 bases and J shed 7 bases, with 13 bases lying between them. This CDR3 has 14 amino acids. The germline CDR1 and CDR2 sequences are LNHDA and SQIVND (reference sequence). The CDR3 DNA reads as TGTGCCAGTAGTATTTTGGAGGGCCGCCAGCCCCAGCATTTT. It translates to CASSILEGRQPQHF. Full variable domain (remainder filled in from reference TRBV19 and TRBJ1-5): DGGITQSPKYLFRKEGQNVTLSCEQNLNHDAMYWYRQDPGQGLRLIYYSQIVNDFQKGDIAEGYSVSREKKESFPLTVTSAQKNPTAFYLCASSILEGRQPQHFGDGTRLSIL.

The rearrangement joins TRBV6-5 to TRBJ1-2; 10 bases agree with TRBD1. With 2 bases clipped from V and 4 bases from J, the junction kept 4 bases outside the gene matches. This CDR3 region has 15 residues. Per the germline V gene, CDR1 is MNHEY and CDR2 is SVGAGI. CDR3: CASSYGTGAAYGYTF. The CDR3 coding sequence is TGTGCCAGCAGTTACGGGACAGGGGCAGCCTATGGCTACACCTTC.

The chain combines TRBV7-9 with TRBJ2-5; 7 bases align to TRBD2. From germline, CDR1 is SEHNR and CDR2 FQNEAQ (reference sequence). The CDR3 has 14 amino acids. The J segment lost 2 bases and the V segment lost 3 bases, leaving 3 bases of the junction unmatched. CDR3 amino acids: CASSLREGQETQYF. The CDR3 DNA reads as TGTGCCAGCAGCTTGAGGGAGGGACAAGAGACCCAGTACTTC.

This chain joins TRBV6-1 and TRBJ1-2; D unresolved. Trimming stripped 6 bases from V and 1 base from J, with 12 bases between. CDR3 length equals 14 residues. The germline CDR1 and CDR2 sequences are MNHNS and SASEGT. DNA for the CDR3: TGTGCCAGCAGGGAGGAGGGTAATAACTATGGCTACACCTTC. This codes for CASREEGNNYGYTF.

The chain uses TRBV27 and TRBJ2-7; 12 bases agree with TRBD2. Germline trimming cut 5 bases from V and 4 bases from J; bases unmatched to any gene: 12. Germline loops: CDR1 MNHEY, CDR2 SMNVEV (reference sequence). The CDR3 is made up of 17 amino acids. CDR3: CASSPPRLAGGWYEQYF. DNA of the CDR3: TGTGCCAGCAGTCCGCCCCGTCTAGCGGGAGGGTGGTACGAGCAGTACTTC.

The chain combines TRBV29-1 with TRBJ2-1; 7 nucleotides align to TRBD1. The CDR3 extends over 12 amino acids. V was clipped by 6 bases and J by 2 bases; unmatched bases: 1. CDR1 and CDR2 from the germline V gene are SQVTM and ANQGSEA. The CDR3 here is CSVGQTYNEQFF. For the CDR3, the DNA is TGCAGCGTGGGACAGACCTACAATGAGCAGTTCTTC.

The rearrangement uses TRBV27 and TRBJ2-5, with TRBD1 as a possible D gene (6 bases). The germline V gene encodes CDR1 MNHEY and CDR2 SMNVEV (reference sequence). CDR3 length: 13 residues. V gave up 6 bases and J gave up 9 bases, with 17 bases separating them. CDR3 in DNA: TGTGCCAGCAGGAGTACAGGGCGCGTGGCCCAGTACTTC. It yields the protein CASRSTGRVAQYF.

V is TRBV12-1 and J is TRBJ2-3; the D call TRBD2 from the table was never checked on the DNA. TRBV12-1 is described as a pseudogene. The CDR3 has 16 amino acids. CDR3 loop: CASSAGLAGHTDTQYF. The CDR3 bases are TGTGCCAGCAGCGCCGGACTAGCGGGGCACACAGATACGCAGTATTTT.

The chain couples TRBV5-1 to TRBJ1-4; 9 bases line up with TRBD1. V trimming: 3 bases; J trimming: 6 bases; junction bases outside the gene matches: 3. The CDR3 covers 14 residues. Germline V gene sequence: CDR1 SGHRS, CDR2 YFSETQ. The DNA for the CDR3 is TGCGCCAGCAGCTCACAGGGGGCGGATGAAAAACTGTTTTTT. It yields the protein CASSSQGADEKLFF.

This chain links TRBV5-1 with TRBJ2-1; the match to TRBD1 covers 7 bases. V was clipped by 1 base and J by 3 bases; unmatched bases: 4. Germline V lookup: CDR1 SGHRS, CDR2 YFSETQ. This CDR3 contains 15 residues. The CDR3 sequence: CASSLTGVLYNEQFF. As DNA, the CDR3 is TGCGCCAGCAGCTTGACAGGGGTGCTCTACAATGAGCAGTTCTTC.

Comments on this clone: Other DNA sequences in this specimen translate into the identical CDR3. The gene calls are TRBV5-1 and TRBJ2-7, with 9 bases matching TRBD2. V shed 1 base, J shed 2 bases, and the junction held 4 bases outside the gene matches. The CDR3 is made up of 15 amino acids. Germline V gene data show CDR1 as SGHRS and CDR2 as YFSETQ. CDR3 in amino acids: CASSLTSGRTYEQYF. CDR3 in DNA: TGCGCCAGCAGCTTGACTAGCGGGCGTACCTACGAGCAGTACTTC.

The chain's CDR3 is CASSLISQGSYGYTF. DNA for the CDR3: TGTGCCAGCAGCTTAATTTCGCAGGGTTCCTATGGCTACACCTTC. The chain employs TRBV7-9 and TRBJ1-2, with D tentatively TRBD1 (5 bases). The V gene's germline CDR1 is SEHNR and CDR2 FQNEAQ (reference sequence). This CDR3 comprises 15 residues. The V gene lost 2 bases and the J gene lost 4 bases, with 14 bases spanning the gap.

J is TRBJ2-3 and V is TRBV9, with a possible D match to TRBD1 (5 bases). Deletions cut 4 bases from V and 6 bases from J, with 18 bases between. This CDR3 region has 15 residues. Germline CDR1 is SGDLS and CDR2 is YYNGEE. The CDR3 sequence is CASSFSLEDKDTQYF. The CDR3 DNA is TGTGCCAGCAGCTTCTCATTAGAGGACAAGGATACGCAGTATTTT.

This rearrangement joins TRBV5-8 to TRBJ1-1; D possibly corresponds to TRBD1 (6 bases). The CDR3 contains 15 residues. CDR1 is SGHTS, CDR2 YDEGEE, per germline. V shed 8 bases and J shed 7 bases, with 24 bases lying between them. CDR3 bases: TGTGCCAGTTCCTCAGACAGGCCCCTGGGACATGAAGCTTTCTTT. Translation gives CASSSDRPLGHEAFF.

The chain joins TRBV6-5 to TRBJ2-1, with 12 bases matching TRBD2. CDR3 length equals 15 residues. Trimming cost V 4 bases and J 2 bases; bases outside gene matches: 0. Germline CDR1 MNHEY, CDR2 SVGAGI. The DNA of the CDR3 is TGTGCCAGCAGTTCTAGCGGGGGGGCCTACAATGAGCAGTTCTTC. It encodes CASSSSGGAYNEQFF.

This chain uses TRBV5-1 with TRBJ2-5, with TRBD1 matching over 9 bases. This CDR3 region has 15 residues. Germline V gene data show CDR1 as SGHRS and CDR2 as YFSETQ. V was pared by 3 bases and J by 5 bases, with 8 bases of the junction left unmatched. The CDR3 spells CASSSMDRGAETQYF. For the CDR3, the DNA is TGCGCCAGCAGCTCGATGGACAGGGGCGCCGAGACCCAGTACTTC.

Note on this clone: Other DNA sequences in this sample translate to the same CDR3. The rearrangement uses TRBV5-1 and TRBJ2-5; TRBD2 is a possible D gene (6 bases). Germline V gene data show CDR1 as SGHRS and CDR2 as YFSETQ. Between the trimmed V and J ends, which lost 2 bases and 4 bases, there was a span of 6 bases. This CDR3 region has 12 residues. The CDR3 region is CASSLAGETQYF. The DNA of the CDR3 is TGCGCCAGCAGCTTAGCGGGAGAGACCCAGTACTTC.

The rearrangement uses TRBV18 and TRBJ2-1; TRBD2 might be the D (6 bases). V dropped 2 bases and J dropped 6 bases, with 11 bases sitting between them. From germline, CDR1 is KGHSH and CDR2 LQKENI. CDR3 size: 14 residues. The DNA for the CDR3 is TGTGCCAGCTCACCAAAACTAGCATCCAATGAGCAGTTCTTC. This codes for CASSPKLASNEQFF.

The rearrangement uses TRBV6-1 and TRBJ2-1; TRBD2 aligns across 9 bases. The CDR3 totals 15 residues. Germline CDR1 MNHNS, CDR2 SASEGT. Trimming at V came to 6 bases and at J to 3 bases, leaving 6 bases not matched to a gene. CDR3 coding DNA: TGTGCCAGCAGACCCGGGACTAGCCTCTACAATGAGCAGTTCTTC. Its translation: CASRPGTSLYNEQFF.

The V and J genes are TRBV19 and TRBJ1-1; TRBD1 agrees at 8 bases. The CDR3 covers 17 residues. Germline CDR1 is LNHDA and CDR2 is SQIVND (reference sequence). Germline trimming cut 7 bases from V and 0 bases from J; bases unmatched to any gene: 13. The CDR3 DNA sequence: TGTGCCAGTACTAACGACAGGGGCACGATGATGAACACTGAAGCTTTCTTT. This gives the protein CASTNDRGTMMNTEAFF.